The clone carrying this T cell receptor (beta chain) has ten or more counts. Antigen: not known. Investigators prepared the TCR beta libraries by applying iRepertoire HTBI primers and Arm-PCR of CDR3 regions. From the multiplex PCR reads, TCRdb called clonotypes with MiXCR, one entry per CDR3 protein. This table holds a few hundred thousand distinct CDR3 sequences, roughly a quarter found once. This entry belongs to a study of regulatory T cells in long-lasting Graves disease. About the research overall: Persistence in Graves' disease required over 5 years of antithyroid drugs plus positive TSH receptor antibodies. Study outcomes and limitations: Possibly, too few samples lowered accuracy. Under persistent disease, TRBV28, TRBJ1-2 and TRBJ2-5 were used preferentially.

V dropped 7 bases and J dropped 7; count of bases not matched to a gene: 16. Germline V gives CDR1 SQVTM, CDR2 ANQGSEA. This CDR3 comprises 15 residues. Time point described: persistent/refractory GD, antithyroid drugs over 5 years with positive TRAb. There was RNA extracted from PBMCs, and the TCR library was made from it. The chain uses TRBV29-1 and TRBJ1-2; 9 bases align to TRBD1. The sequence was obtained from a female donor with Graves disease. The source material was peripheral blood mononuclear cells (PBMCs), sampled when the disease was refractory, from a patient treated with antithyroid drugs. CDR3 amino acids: CSARRSDRGTGGYTF. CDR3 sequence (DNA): TGCAGCGCACGGAGGTCCGACAGGGGGACGGGTGGCTACACCTTC. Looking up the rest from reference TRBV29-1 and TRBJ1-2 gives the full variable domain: SAVISQKPSRDICQRGTSLTIQCQVDSQVTMMFWYRQQPGQSLTLIATANQGSEATYESGFVIDKFPISRPNLTFSTLTVSNMSPEDSSIYLCSARRSDRGTGGYTFGSGTRLTVV.